The clone carrying this T cell receptor beta chain was observed at least ten times. The antigen remains unidentified. The data were taken from a study of neurological immune-mediated disorders. With 10-nucleotide random UMIs, 5'RACE was used to make the cDNA. From 15-18 subjects, each sequencing run yielded over 190 million TCR-beta sequences. TCRdb ran MiXCR on the 5' RACE reads and lists one entry per CDR3 protein. The profile shows fewer than 85,000 distinct CDR3 sequences, roughly 4.5% of them singletons. Study-wide findings and caveats: CDR3 amino acid sequences of expanded clones were not shared across subjects, a result suggesting private repertoires in all groups. The repertoires of 18 of 34 multiple sclerosis patients were placed by phylogenetic grouping in a single related-CDR3 cluster, which may be a signature.

The TCR comes from a woman between 65 and 79 years old with multiple sclerosis. The specimen sequenced was PBMCs.

The CDR3 nucleotides are TGTGCCAGCAGCGACCCGACGGTCAACGAGCAGTACTTC. Its translation: CASSDPTVNEQYF. The chain recombines TRBV5-5 with TRBJ2-7; no clear D gene. Trimming removed 4 bases from V and 5 bases from J, with 13 bases in between. This CDR3 is 13 amino acids long. CDR1 is SGHKS and CDR2 is YYEKEE in the germline V gene (reference sequence).